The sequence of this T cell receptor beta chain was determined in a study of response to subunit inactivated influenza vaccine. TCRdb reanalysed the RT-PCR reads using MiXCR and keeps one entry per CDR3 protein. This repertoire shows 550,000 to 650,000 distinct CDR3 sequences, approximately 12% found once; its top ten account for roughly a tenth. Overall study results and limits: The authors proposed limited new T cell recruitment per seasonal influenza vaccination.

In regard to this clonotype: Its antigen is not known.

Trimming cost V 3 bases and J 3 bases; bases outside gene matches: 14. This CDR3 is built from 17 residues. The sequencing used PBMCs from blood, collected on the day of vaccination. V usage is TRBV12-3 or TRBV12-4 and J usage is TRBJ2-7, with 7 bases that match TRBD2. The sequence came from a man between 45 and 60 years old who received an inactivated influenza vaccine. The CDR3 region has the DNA TGTGCCAGCAGTTTCCTGGCCTCTGCGGGAGTTTACTACGAGCAGTACTTC. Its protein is CASSFLASAGVYYEQYF.